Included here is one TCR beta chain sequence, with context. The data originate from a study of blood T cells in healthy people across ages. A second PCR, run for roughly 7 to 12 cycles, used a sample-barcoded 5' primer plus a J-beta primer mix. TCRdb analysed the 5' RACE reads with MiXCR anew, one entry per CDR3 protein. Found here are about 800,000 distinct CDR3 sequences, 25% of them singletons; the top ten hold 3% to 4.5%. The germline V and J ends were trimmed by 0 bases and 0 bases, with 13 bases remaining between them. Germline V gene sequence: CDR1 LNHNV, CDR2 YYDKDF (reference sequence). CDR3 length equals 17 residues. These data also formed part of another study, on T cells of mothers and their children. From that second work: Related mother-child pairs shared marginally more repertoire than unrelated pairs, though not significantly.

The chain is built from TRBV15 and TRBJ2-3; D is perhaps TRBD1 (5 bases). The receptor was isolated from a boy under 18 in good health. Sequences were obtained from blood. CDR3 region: CATSRDGFSGSTDTQYF. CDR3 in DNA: TGTGCCACCAGCAGAGATGGGTTCTCAGGGAGCACAGATACGCAGTATTTT.